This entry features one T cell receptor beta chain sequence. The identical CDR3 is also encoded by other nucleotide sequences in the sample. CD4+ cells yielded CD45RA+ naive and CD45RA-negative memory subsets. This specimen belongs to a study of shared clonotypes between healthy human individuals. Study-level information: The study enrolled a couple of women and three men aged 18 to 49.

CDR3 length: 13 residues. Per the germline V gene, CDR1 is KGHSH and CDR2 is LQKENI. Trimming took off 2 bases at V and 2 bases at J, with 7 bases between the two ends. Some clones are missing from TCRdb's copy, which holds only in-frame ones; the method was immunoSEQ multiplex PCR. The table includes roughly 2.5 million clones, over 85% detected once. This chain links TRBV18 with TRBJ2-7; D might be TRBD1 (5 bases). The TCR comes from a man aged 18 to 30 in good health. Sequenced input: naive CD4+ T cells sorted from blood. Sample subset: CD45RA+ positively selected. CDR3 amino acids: CASSPVGAYEQYF. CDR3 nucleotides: TGTGCCAGCTCACCAGTAGGGGCCTACGAGCAGTACTTC.